The T cell receptor (beta chain) described here comes from a study of cytomegalovirus exposure and HLA in healthy donors (dated by TCRdb to between 2016 and 2019). Background for the entire study: According to an earlier analysis of several hundred of the donors, about 180 million T cells yielded 117 million unique TCR beta sequences and around 280 Gb of sequence data. An early release covering just under 650 HLA-typed donors comprised 250 to 350 gigabases of sequencing data and approximately 80 million unique TCR sequences. Of the roughly 400 genotyped donors, approximately 80% were placed in the genetic ancestry cluster associated with self-reported Caucasian donors. The study aimed to test whether signatures of past pathogen exposure could be identified by cataloging public T cell receptors. The study profiled the T cell repertoires of 500 to 800 subjects by immunosequencing and related them to cytomegalovirus serostatus. Along with the 666-subject first cohort, a separate validation cohort of approximately 110 different subjects was used. High-throughput TCR immunosequencing, statistical association of individual TCRs with disease status, and machine learning were combined to predict cytomegalovirus infection status. A later analysis re-analyzed previously published TCR beta repertoires from about 730 donors and added high-resolution HLA genotyping to study TCR occurrence patterns. Rather than drawing on any new phenotypic data, the later analysis identified candidate immune exposures from TCR beta sequences and the way those sequences occurred across donors. In an earlier analysis of 500 to 650 of the donors, high-throughput TCR beta sequencing was used to judge whether each TCR beta V gene segment behaved as functional or pseudogenic. Donor age, sex, ethnicity and CMV serostatus were compiled alongside the repertoire data. Genome-wide SNP genotypes for about 65% of the roughly 670 donors were used in a later genetic analysis, which treated that subset as a discovery cohort. All discovery cohort repertoires had been generated using a single sequencing platform. Both class I and class II loci were covered by HLA typing, at four-digit resolution. The number of donors typed differed by locus, with about 629-640 for A, B, C, DRB1 and DQB1, approximately 500 for DQA1, some 570 for DPA1, and over 400 for DPB1. Several DR-DQ haplotypes were treated as single units for association and clustering because of strong linkage in the cohort. On average, roughly 250,000 unique TCR beta nucleotide sequences were sequenced per donor among roughly 430 genotyped donors of the cohort, with 15% to 20% of those sequences being non-productive. The investigation overall reported the following: According to a later genetic analysis, donors in an Asian-associated ancestry cluster had fewer N-insertions in productive TCRs than the approximately 630-donor mean. An association between a missense DCLRE1C variant and V-gene and J-gene trimming of TCR beta chains was found in a later genetic analysis and replicated in an independent cohort. The classifier was reported to diagnose cytomegalovirus status with high specificity and sensitivity in both the original and validation cohorts. Sequencing depth was assumed to be roughly uniform across donors in the presence/absence analyses, though that assumption may not hold. Most TCR sequences were seen in very few donors, while some public TCRs were found in many individuals. Linkage disequilibrium might explain the correlated functional status among segregating V segments, but an unknown experimental factor could not be ruled out. HLA typing was unavailable for some donors at each locus, so association tests used only the typed subset. Three of the identified cytomegalovirus-associated TCR beta chains were confirmed in vitro to be specific for cytomegalovirus antigens. The only immune exposure information available for the cohort was CMV serostatus. In a later analysis, HLA-associated TCR beta chains showed more clonal expansion and lower generation probabilities than non-associated chains that were equally common. Assigning TCR associations to individual alleles was difficult when HLA alleles, especially DR and DQ, strongly co-occurred. Some IMGT-functional V segments, including TRBV6-2 and TRBV6-3, could not be told apart with the 87-base-pair reads, so those segments were excluded. In a later analysis, the rate of TCR association differed among HLA loci, with DRB1 alleles having the most associated TCRs and HLA-C alleles having the fewest. Broadly in line with IMGT annotations, most TCR beta V segments showed up in productive rearrangements about 90% or about 30% of the time in an earlier analysis of 587 of the donors. A further reported finding was that TCR beta sequences accurately predicted the HLA-A and HLA-B alleles for most subjects in the first cohort. The authors suggested that the approach could potentially be extended to other disease states and immunological phenotypes. The cohort was sequenced for TCR beta chains only, and without alpha or paired-chain data the features that could be detected were limited. In a later analysis, most CMV-associated TCR beta chains were found to appear HLA-restricted, with HLA associations seemingly driven largely by CMV exposure. A cluster of highly shared sequence variants was judged likely to represent a technical artifact of the sequencing pipeline. In a later analysis, more than 15,000 TCR beta sequences were associated with specific HLA alleles at a false discovery rate of 0.05. Some 16 rarely observed V segments, including chromosome 9 orphons, were excluded from the earlier analysis of about 600 of the donors because counts were too low. In the study, 150 to 200 TCR beta chains were listed as associated with cytomegalovirus. A later analysis reported that several top co-occurrence clusters appeared linked to parvovirus B19, influenza, CMV and Epstein-Barr virus.

Concerning this clone itself: The antigen it binds to is not known. No base qualities exist here, and no much larger clone lies one base off it.

In total, approximately 700 healthy bone marrow donors made up the cohort. At the time of sampling, all cohort members were nominally healthy, though unrecorded immune exposures were likely present. The donor tested CMV seronegative, placing the donor among the 352 seronegative members of the cohort. Every donor gave a peripheral blood sample, and the peripheral blood mononuclear cells from that sample were used for TCR beta sequencing. The Qiagen DNeasy Blood Extraction Kit was used to extract genomic DNA from the blood cell samples. Relative to germline, V is missing 0 bases and J is missing 6 bases, with 10 bases of the junction outside any gene match. According to the germline V gene (reference sequence), CDR1 reads SGHKS and CDR2 reads YYEKEE. The CDR3 sequence holds 16 residues, the cysteine and phenylalanine included. The entry retains the CDR3 DNA only, 48 bases that are in frame from base 1.

The library came from the immunoSEQ multiplex PCR assay. For the multiplex PCR, a mixture combining 60 forward primers for TCR Vbeta segments and 13 reverse primers for TCR Jbeta segments was used. Amplification of the CDR3 region of rearranged TCR beta genes was performed with a multiplex PCR assay on genomic DNA. The Illumina HiSeq System was used to sequence the amplified TCR beta libraries as 87-base-pair reads. Concerning the study's data processing: Across the roughly 600 repertoires, a later analysis counted around 80 million unique TCR beta chains, roughly 11 million of which were shared by at least two donors. To remove PCR and sequencing errors, raw reads were error-corrected and collapsed into unique sequences using a nearest-neighbor algorithm that merged closely related sequences. V, D and J gene segments were assigned by aligning CDR3 sequences to IMGT reference sequences. For a sequence to be retained, at least a six-nucleotide match to both a V gene segment and a J gene segment was required. Rearrangements were called productive when the CDR3 lacked stop codons and stayed in frame with V and J; all others were non-productive. Following IMGT convention, CDR3 was defined as the stretch from the second conserved V-encoded cysteine to the conserved J-encoded phenylalanine. In an earlier analysis of more than 550 of the donors, sequences lacking an unambiguous match to a single V gene segment were excluded. In an earlier analysis of 450 to 700 of the donors, V segments were called functional above 56.7% productive rearrangements and were called segregating when the between-donor standard deviation exceeded 5%. To diagnose cytomegalovirus status from the catalog of TCR beta chain sequences, a statistical classification framework was built. V and J gene assignment, in a later analysis, came from comparing TCR nucleotide sequences with IMGT/GENE-DB human TR gene sequences. Using the TCRdist pipeline, a later analysis assigned CDR3 sequences along with most-parsimonious VDJ recombination scenarios. In a later analysis, each TCR beta chain was defined by its CDR3 amino acid sequence together with its V-gene family, and reads lacking a unique V-gene family were excluded. To address suspected cross-contamination and a sequencing artifact, a later analysis removed 550 to 750 highly shared, low-generation-probability nucleotide sequences. A later analysis calculated a clonal expansion index for each public chain from normalized within-repertoire ranks of inferred template counts. In a later analysis, generation probabilities were computed with a VDJ recombination model fitted to out-of-frame rearrangements, and the resulting probabilities were checked against IGoR. In a later analysis, hypergeometric tests were used to score TCR-TCR, TCR-HLA and TCR-CMV co-occurrence, with a repertoire-size bias correction applied to TCR pairs. To estimate false discovery rates, a later analysis permuted the HLA or CMV assignments 20 times. In a later analysis, co-occurring TCRs were grouped using DBSCAN, with TCRdist sequence similarity added in when clustering inside HLA-allele-positive subsets. Repertoires with fewer than 30,000 or more than 120,000 public chains, plus five repertoires with anomalous nucleotide sharing, were excluded from co-occurrence clustering. The table was pulled from immuneACCESS by TCRdb, which kept in-frame rearrangements only. Such tables lose some clones; where checked, under half of the loss comes from unresolved V genes, and the rest has no known cause. The V and J calls and the clone size are those of that table, but D and trimming were determined from the DNA. Present in this sample are more than 50,000 clones, around 86% of which were seen just once. The ten largest clonotypes hold approximately 11% of the sample.

This chain joins TRBV5-5 to TRBJ2-7; 9 central bases correspond to TRBD2. The sequence derives from a female donor in good health and CMV-seronegative. Sequencing input: PBMCs. The nucleotide sequence reads as follows: TGTGCCAGCAGCTTGGCCTCTGCGGGGGGGCTTACCGAGCAGTACTTC. This sequence encodes CASSLASAGGLTEQYF. The CDR3 plus the reference TRBV5-5 and TRBJ2-7 genes for the other parts give the full variable domain: DAGVTQSPTHLIKTRGQQVTLRCSPISGHKSVSWYQQVLGQGPQFIFQYYEKEERGRGNFPDRFSARQFPNYSSELNVNALLLGDSALYLCASSLASAGGLTEQYFGPGTRLTVT.